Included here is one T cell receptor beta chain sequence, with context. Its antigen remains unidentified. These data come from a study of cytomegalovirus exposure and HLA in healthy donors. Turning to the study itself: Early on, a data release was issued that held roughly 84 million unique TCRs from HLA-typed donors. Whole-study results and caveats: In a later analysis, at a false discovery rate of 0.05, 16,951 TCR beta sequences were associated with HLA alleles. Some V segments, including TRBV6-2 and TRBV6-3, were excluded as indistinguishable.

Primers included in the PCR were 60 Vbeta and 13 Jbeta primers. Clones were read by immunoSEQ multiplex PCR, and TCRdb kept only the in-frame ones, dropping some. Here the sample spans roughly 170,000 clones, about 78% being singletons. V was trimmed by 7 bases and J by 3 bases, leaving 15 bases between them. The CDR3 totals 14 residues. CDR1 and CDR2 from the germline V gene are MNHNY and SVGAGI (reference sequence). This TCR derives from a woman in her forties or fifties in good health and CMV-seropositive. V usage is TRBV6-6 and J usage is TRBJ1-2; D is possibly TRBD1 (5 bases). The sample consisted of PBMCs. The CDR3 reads CASIAAGDDYGYTF. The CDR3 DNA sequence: TGTGCCAGCATCGCTGCGGGGGACGACTATGGCTACACCTTC.